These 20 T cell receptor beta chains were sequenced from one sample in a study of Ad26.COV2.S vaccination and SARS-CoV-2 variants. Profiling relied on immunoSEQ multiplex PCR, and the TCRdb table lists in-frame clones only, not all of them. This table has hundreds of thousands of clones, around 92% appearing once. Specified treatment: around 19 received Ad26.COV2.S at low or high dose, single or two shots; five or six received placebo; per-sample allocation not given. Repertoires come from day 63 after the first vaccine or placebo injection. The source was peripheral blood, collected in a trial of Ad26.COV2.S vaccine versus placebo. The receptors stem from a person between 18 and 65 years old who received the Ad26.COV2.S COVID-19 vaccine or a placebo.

The CDR3 protein is CASSYRHRGWNEKLFF. Here the CDR3 DNA reads TGTGCCAGCAGTTATCGCCACAGGGGATGGAATGAAAAACTGTTTTTT. V and J are TRBV6-5 and TRBJ1-4; the match to TRBD1 covers 7 bases. This CDR3 has 16 residues. The V gene end was trimmed by 3 bases and the J gene end by 5 bases; junction bases not matched to a gene: 9. Germline-derived CDR1 and CDR2 are MNHEY and SVGAGI.

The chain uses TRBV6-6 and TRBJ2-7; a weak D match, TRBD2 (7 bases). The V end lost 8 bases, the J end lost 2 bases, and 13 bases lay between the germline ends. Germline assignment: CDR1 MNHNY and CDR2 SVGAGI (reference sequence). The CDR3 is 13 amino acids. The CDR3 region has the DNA TGTGCCAGCTGGGAGGGGGTGGCCTACGAGCAGTACTTC. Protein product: CASWEGVAYEQYF.

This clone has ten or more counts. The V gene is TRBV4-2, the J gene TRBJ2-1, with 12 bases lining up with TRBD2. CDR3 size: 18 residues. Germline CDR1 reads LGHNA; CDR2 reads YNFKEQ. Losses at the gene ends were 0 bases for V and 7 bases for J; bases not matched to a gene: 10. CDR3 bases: TGTGCCAGCAGCCAAGAATCGATACGGACTAGCGGGGTGAATGAGCAGTTCTTC. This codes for CASSQESIRTSGVNEQFF.

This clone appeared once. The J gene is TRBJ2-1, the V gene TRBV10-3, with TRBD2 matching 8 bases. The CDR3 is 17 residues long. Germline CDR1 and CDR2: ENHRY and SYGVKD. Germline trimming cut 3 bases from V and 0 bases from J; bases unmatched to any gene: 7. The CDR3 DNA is TGTGCCATCAGTGAACCACTAGCGGTCAGCTCCTACAATGAGCAGTTCTTC. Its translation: CAISEPLAVSSYNEQFF.

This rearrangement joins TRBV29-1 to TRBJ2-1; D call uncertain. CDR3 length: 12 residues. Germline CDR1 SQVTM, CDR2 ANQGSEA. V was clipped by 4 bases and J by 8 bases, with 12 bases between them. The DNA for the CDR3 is TGCAGCGTTGGGGTAAAGGTTTATGAGCAGTTCTTC. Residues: CSVGVKVYEQFF.

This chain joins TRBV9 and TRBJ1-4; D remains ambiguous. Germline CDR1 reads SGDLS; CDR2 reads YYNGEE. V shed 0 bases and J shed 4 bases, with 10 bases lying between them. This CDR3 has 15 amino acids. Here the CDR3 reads CASSVGSDHNEKLFF. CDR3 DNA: TGTGCCAGCAGCGTAGGGTCAGATCATAATGAAAAACTGTTTTTT.

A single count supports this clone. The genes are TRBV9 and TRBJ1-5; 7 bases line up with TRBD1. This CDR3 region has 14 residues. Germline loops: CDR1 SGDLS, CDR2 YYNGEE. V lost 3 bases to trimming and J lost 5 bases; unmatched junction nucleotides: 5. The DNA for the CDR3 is TGTGCCAGCAGCGGGGGACAGCGATATCAGCCCCAGCATTTT. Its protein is CASSGGQRYQPQHF.

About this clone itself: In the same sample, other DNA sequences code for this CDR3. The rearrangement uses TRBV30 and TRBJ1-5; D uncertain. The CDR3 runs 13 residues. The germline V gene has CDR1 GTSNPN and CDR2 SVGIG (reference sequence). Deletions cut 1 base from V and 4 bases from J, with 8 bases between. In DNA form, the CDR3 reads TGTGCCTGGAGTGACCGGGGAAATCAGCCCCAGCATTTT. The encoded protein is CAWSDRGNQPQHF.

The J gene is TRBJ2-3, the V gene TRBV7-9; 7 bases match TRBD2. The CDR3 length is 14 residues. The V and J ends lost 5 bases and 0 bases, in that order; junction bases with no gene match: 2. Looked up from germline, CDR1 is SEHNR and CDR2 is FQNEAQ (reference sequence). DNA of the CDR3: TGTGCCAGCAGCGATAGCGGGAGCACAGATACGCAGTATTTT. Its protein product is CASSDSGSTDTQYF.

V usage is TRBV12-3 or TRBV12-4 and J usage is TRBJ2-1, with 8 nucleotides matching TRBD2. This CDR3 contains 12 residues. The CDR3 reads CSSGLEDNEQFF. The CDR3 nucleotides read TGTTCGTCGGGACTAGAGGACAATGAGCAGTTCTTC.

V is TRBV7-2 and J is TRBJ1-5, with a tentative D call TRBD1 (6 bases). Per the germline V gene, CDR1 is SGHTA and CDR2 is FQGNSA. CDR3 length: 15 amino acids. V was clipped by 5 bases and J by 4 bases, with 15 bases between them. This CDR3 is CASSQGTDRNQPQHF. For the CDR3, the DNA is TGTGCCAGCAGCCAGGGGACGGACAGAAATCAGCCCCAGCATTTT.

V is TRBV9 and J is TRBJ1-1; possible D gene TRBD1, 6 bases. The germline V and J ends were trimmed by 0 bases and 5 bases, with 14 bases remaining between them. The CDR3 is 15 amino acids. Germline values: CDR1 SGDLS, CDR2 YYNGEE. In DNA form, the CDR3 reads TGTGCCAGCAGCGTAGACACGGGGGGGCGAACTGAAGCTTTCTTT. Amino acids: CASSVDTGGRTEAFF.

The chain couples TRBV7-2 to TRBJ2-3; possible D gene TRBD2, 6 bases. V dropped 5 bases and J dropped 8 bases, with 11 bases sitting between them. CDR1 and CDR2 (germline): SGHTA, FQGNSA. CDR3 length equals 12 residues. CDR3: CASSAGYGTQYF. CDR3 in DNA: TGTGCCAGCAGCGCGGGGTACGGTACGCAGTATTTT.

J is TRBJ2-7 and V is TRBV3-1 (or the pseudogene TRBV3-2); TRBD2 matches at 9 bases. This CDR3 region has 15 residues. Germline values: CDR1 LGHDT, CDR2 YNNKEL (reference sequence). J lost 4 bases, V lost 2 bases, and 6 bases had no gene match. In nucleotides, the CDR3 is TGTGCCAGCAGCCAACAGGGTAGCGGGGGTTACGAGCAGTACTTC. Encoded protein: CASSQQGSGGYEQYF.

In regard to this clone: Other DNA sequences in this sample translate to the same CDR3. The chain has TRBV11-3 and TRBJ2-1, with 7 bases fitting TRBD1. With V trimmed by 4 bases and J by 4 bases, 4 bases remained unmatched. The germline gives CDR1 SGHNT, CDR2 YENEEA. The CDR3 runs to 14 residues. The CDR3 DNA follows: TGTGCCAGCAGCTCCGGGACAGATTACAATGAGCAGTTCTTC. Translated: CASSSGTDYNEQFF. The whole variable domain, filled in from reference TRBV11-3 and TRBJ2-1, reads EAGVVQSPRYKIIEKKQPVAFWCNPISGHNTLYWYLQNLGQGPELLIRYENEEAVDDSQLPKDRFSAERLKGVDSTLKIQPAELGDSAVYLCASSSGTDYNEQFFGPGTRLTVL.

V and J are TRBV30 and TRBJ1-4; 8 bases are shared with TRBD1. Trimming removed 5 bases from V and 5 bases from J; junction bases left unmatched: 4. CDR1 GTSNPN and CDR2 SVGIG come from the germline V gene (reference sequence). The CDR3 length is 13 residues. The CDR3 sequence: CAWSQGANEKLFF. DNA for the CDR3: TGTGCCTGGTCGCAGGGGGCCAATGAAAAACTGTTTTTT.

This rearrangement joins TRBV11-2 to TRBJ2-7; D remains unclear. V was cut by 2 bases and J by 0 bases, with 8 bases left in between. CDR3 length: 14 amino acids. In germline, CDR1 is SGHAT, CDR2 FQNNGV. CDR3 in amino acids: CASSLRESSYEQYF. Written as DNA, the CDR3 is TGTGCCAGCAGCTTACGCGAGAGCTCCTACGAGCAGTACTTC.

CDR3 sequence reads: CASSWTGVGYNEQFF. The CDR3 DNA reads as TGCGCCAGCAGCTGGACAGGGGTAGGCTACAATGAGCAGTTCTTC. The chain is built from TRBV5-1 and TRBJ2-1, with 9 bases matching TRBD1. Trimming took 3 bases from V and 3 from J; bases not matched to a gene: 4. Germline-derived CDR1 and CDR2 are SGHRS and YFSETQ. The CDR3 is 15 residues long.

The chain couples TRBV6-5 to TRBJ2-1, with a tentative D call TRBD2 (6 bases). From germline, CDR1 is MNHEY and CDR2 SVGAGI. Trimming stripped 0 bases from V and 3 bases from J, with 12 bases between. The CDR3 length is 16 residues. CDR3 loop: CASSYSGGELYNEQFF. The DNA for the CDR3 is TGTGCCAGCAGTTACTCAGGCGGGGAGCTCTACAATGAGCAGTTCTTC.

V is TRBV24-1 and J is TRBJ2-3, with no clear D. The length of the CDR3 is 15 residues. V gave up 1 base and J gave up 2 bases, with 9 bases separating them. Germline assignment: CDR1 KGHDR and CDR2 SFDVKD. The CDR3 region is CATSDFGGTTDTQYF. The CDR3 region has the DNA TGTGCCACCAGTGATTTCGGCGGCACCACAGATACGCAGTATTTT.